This note documents a single T cell receptor beta chain sequence. Antigen specificity is unknown. This sample is part of a study of shared clonotypes between healthy human individuals. The repertoire was sequenced with immunoSEQ multiplex PCR; TCRdb's copy has only in-frame clones and lacks some. The data hold over 850,000 clones, with around 78% observed a single time. CD45RA-negative memory and CD45RA+ naive subsets were split from the CD4+ cells. The CDR3 has 16 residues. Deletions cut 5 bases from V and 1 base from J, with 17 bases between. Germline V gene lookup returns CDR1 SGHAT and CDR2 FQDESV (reference sequence). The study, taken as a whole, reports: Among donors, clonotype sharing was expected to be affected by sequencing depth.

The clonotype comes from a man between 18 and 35 years old in good health. Some clones in this sample may be carry-over from other donors' samples. This sequence joins TRBV11-1 and TRBJ1-1; D perhaps matches TRBD1 (5 bases). Sequenced: memory CD4+ T cells from PBMCs. Sample subset: CD45RA-negative fraction. DNA for the CDR3: TGTGCCAGCAGCCTGGGGACCTCTCCAGCGAACACTGAAGCTTTCTTT. This codes for CASSLGTSPANTEAFF.